A selection of T cell receptor beta chains follows, all from one sample in a study of chemoradiotherapy in HPV16-positive cancers. Here immunoSEQ multiplex PCR was the method, and the copy in TCRdb shows in-frame clones only, minus some. The table has 930 or so clones, around nine tenths seen once. The starting material was tumor tissue, obtained from a patient who underwent chemoradiotherapy. All receptors derive from a human donor with HPV-associated anogenital cancer. CDR3s include the opening cysteine and the closing phenylalanine or tryptophan. The D gene is left open where the match is weak. Only some rows state a clone size, as once, few, many or a class for expanded clones.

v_gene,d_gene,j_gene,abundance,CDR3nt,CDR3aa
TRBV5-8,.,TRBJ2-7,few,TGTGCCAGCAGCTTGGCCGGGGAAACAACCTACGAGCAGTACTTC,CASSLAGETTYEQYF
TRBV2,TRBD1,TRBJ1-6,.,TGTGCCAGCATCAGAGGGGGCACAACTAATTCACCCCTCCACTTT,CASIRGGTTNSPLHF
TRBV9,.,TRBJ1-1,.,TGTGCCAGCAGCCCCGGGGGGCTAATGAACACTGAAGCTTTCTTT,CASSPGGLMNTEAFF
TRBV6-6,.,TRBJ2-1,.,TGTGCCAGCAGTTACGAGGCAGAAGAGCAGTTCTTC,CASSYEAEEQFF
TRBV6-1,.,TRBJ2-7,once,TGTGCCAGCAGTGAAGCGGGTCCCCAACAGGGATGGTCGTCGTACGAGCAGTACTTC,CASSEAGPQQGWSSYEQYF
TRBV9,TRBD2,TRBJ2-3,few,TGTGCCAGCAGCGGCGGGACTAGCGGCCTCACAGATACGCAGTATTTT,CASSGGTSGLTDTQYF
TRBV7-2,.,TRBJ1-3,.,TGTGCCAGCAGCTCGGGACTCTCTGGAAACACCATATATTTT,CASSSGLSGNTIYF
TRBV2,.,TRBJ2-3,.,TGTGCCAGCAGTGAAAAACTTCCGCAGGGAAGCACAGATACGCAGTATTTT,CASSEKLPQGSTDTQYF
TRBV7-2,TRBD2,TRBJ2-1,.,TGTGCCAGCAGCTTAGCTAGCGGGAGGGACTACAATGAGCAGTTCTTC,CASSLASGRDYNEQFF
TRBV10-2,TRBD2,TRBJ2-1,.,TGCGCCAGCCGTAGCGGGATCCTAGGATGGCAGTTCTTC,CASRSGILGWQFF
TRBV30,.,TRBJ1-3,.,TGTGCCTGGAGTTTAACGGGGGGAATCAGCTCTGGAAACACCATATATTTT,CAWSLTGGISSGNTIYF
TRBV6-4,TRBD2,TRBJ2-3,.,TGTGCCAGCAGTGACTCGAGCGGGGGGCCGGATACGCAGTATTTT,CASSDSSGGPDTQYF
TRBV7-6,.,TRBJ1-1,.,TGTGCCAGCAGCCCACCCACTGAAGCTTTCTTT,CASSPPTEAFF
TRBV29-1,TRBD1,TRBJ1-1,.,TGCAGCGTGCAGGGGGGAAGTACTGAAGCTTTCTTT,CSVQGGSTEAFF
TRBV15,TRBD1,TRBJ1-4,.,TGTGCCACCAGCAGAGAGGACAGGGGGGGGGAAAAACTGTTTTTT,CATSREDRGGEKLFF
TRBV18,TRBD1,TRBJ1-2,.,TGTGCCAGCTCACCCGACAGGGACTGGCCCAGCGGCTACACCTTC,CASSPDRDWPSGYTF
TRBV5-1,TRBD2,TRBJ2-3,.,TGCGCCAGCAGCTTGGCCGGGACTAGAGGCACAGATACGCAGTATTTT,CASSLAGTRGTDTQYF
TRBV7-9,.,TRBJ1-2,.,TGTGCCAGCAGCTCCCTTTCCCACTATGGCTACACCTTC,CASSSLSHYGYTF
TRBV19,.,TRBJ1-5,.,TGTGCCAGTAGTACGGACAGTTTAAATAGCAATCAGCCCCAGCATTTT,CASSTDSLNSNQPQHF
TRBV2,.,TRBJ1-1,.,TGTGCCAGTCGGGGGCTACTGAACACTGAAGCTTTCTTT,CASRGLLNTEAFF
TRBV5-6,TRBD2,TRBJ2-7,.,TGTGCCAGCAGCTATCGAGCGGGAGGCAACCACGAGCAGTACTTC,CASSYRAGGNHEQYF
TRBV6-5,.,TRBJ2-4,.,TGTGCCAGCAGTTACTCGACAGCCTTAGCCAAAAACATTCAGTACTTC,CASSYSTALAKNIQYF
TRBV2,TRBD2,TRBJ2-7,.,TGTGCCAGCATTGGGACTAGCGTTTACGAGCAGTACTTC,CASIGTSVYEQYF
TRBV11-2,.,TRBJ1-6,.,TGTGCCAGCAGCTTAGATCCCTCCGACAAGGTCAATTCACCCCTCCACTTT,CASSLDPSDKVNSPLHF
TRBV6-5,TRBD2,TRBJ2-1,.,TGTGCCAGCAGTCCGCATCGGGGGGGTGAGCAGTTCTTC,CASSPHRGGEQFF
TRBV4-2,TRBD2,TRBJ2-1,.,TGTGCCAGCAGCGAAGCGGGGGCGTCATACAATGAGCAGTTCTTC,CASSEAGASYNEQFF
TRBV7-2,.,TRBJ2-7,.,TGTGCCAGCAGCTGCCCCATCAAGCAGTACTTC,CASSCPIKQYF
TRBV5-6,TRBD1,TRBJ2-1,.,TGTGCCAGCAGGTCCGGGACAGGGGACCACAATGAGCAGTTCTTC,CASRSGTGDHNEQFF
TRBV5-8,.,TRBJ2-1,.,TGTGCCAGCAGATCACATGGGATTACCGGCGGGGAGCAGTTCTTC,CASRSHGITGGEQFF
TRBV7-9,TRBD2,TRBJ2-1,.,TGTGCCAGCAGCTTAGGAACCCCGGGAGGTGAGCAGTTCTTC,CASSLGTPGGEQFF
TRBV19,TRBD2,TRBJ2-3,.,TGTGCCAGTAGTGCGTGGACTAGCGGGGGGGACACAGATACGCAGTATTTT,CASSAWTSGGDTDTQYF
TRBV5-1,TRBD2,TRBJ2-7,.,TGCGCCAGCCGATCCGGGACTAGCGGGGCCTCCACCTCCTACGAGCAGTACTTC,CASRSGTSGASTSYEQYF
TRBV2,.,TRBJ2-3,.,TGTGCCAGCAGTGAAAGACGGGCGGGGCAGTATTTT,CASSERRAGQYF
TRBV30,.,TRBJ2-7,.,TGTGCCTGGAGGCCTCAAGGGACCGAGCAGTACTTC,CAWRPQGTEQYF
TRBV7-6,.,TRBJ2-5,.,TGTGCGCCACAAGGGGGGCCAGAGACCCAGTACTTC,CAPQGGPETQYF
TRBV28,.,TRBJ1-3,few,TGTGCCAGCAGTTTTGGGACGGCCGGAAACACCATATATTTT,CASSFGTAGNTIYF
TRBV15,.,TRBJ2-5,once,TGTGCCACCAGCAGACTACAGGGCCGGGACAACCAAGAGACCCAGTACTTC,CATSRLQGRDNQETQYF
TRBV28,.,TRBJ1-1,.,TGTGCCAGCAGTTTATGGTTAGGGAACACTGAAGCTTTCTTT,CASSLWLGNTEAFF
TRBV5-4,.,TRBJ2-1,.,TGTGCCAGCAGCTTGGCTGGCGGGTCAAAAGTCCGTGAGCAGTTCTTC,CASSLAGGSKVREQFF
TRBV19,.,TRBJ1-2,.,TGTGCCAGTAGTACCAGCCCCCGGGGGGGAACCTATGGCTACACCTTC,CASSTSPRGGTYGYTF
TRBV9,TRBD1,TRBJ1-6,.,TGTGCCAGCAGCTCGGGACAGGGAGGTTATTCACCCCTCCACTTT,CASSSGQGGYSPLHF
TRBV7-2,.,TRBJ1-3,.,TGTGCCAGCAGCTTAGGGCCCGGCTCTGGAAACACCATATATTTT,CASSLGPGSGNTIYF